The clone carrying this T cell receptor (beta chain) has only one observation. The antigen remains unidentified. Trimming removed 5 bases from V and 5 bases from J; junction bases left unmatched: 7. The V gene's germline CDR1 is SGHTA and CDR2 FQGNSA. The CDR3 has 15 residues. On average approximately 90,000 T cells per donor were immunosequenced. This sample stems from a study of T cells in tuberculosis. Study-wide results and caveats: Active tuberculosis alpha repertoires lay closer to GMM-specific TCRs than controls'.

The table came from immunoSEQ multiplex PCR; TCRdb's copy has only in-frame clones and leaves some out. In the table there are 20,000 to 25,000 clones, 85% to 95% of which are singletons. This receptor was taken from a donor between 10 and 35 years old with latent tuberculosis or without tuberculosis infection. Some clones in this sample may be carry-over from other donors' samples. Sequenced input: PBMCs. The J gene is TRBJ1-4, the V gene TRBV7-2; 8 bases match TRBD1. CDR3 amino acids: CASSTTRGQNEKLFF. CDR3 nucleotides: TGTGCCAGCAGCACAACCAGGGGGCAAAATGAAAAACTGTTTTTT.